This T cell receptor beta chain was identified during a study of molecular identifiers for immune sequencing clone quantification. TCRdb called the PCR reads again in MiXCR, with one record for every CDR3 protein. The data hold about 500,000 distinct CDR3 sequences, with roughly 26% observed a single time. Source material for naive CD8 libraries was roughly 20,000 to 1,000,000 sorted cells, with 10%, 30% or 50% RNA. This receptor was obtained from a human donor in good health. Some libraries in this study had Jurkat cell RNA spiked in. Material: naive CD8+ T cells from blood, with Jurkat cell RNA spiked in. The sample's subset: FACS-sorted CD8+CD4-CCR7+CD45RA+ naive T cells.

CDR3 coding DNA: TGTGCCGCCCAAGCTTATAAGACAGGGATCGGTGAGCAGTTCTTC. Translated: CAAQAYKTGIGEQFF. The chain recombines TRBV12-3 or TRBV12-4 with TRBJ2-1; 7 nucleotides match TRBD1. Trimming cost V 11 bases and J 9 bases; bases outside gene matches: 19. The CDR3 totals 15 residues.